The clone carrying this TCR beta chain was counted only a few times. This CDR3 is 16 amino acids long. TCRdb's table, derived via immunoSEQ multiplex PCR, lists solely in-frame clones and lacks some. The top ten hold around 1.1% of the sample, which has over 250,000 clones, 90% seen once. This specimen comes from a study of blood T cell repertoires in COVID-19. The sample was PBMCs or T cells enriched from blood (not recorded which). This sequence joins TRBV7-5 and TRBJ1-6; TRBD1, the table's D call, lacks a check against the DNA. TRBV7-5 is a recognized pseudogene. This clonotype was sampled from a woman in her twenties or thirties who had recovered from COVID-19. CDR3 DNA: TGTGCCAGAAGCTTAGAGTTAACAGGCAATAGGTCACCCCTCCACTTT. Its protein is CARSLELTGNRSPLHF.